The 25 T cell receptor beta chains presented below share a single source sample, sequenced in a study of control samples from healthy donors and cancer patients. Using immunoSEQ multiplex PCR, the repertoire was profiled, and TCRdb retains in-frame clones only, with some absent. The sample lists about 110,000 clones, over 75% occurring once. The sequenced sample consisted of PBMCs. All receptors come from a woman aged 55 to 70 with lung cancer.

The J gene is TRBJ1-1, the V gene TRBV30; D ambiguous. Germline assignment: CDR1 GTSNPN and CDR2 SVGIG (reference sequence). This CDR3 contains 14 residues. V was trimmed by 1 base and J by 5 bases, leaving 14 bases between them. CDR3: CAWSGNSLRTEAFF. The CDR3, as DNA: TGTGCCTGGAGTGGAAACAGTTTGAGGACTGAAGCTTTCTTT.

This clone was seen once. The V gene is TRBV9, the J gene TRBJ2-2; TRBD1 matches at 8 bases. The junction had 8 bases not matched to a gene; V was cut back by 2 bases and J by 5 bases. The V gene's germline CDR1 is SGDLS and CDR2 YYNGEE. This CDR3 is 16 amino acids long. The CDR3 bases are TGTGCCAGCAGCGTCACAGGACAGGGCACAACCGGGGAGCTGTTTTTT. This codes for CASSVTGQGTTGELFF.

The chain joins TRBV3-1 (or the pseudogene TRBV3-2) to TRBJ2-1; 7 bases are a match to TRBD1. The CDR3 loop spans 14 amino acids. CDR1 LGHDT and CDR2 YNNKEL come from the germline V gene (reference sequence). Trimming at V came to 4 bases and at J to 9 bases, leaving 9 bases not matched to a gene. The CDR3 spells CASSLQQGWGEQFF. The CDR3 region has the DNA TGTGCCAGCAGCCTCCAACAGGGGTGGGGTGAGCAGTTCTTC.

This sequence joins TRBV27 and TRBJ1-1; D gene unclear. The germline gives CDR1 MNHEY, CDR2 SMNVEV (reference sequence). The CDR3 spans 14 residues. Between the trimmed V and J ends, which lost 7 bases and 3 bases, there was a span of 15 bases. The CDR3 spells CASTTGPRDTEAFF. DNA for the CDR3: TGTGCCAGCACCACTGGACCGAGGGACACTGAAGCTTTCTTT.

This clone was seen only a few times. V usage is TRBV19 and J usage is TRBJ1-2; 11 positions match TRBD1. Per the germline V gene, CDR1 is LNHDA and CDR2 is SQIVND (reference sequence). With 5 bases clipped from V and 4 bases from J, the junction kept 15 bases outside the gene matches. This CDR3 contains 18 residues. CDR3 protein: CASSPPGTGGWRLYGYTF. The CDR3 DNA reads TGTGCCAGTAGTCCTCCCGGGACAGGGGGTTGGCGACTCTATGGCTACACCTTC.

The rearrangement joins TRBV3-1 (or the pseudogene TRBV3-2) to TRBJ2-2; D gene ambiguous. The germline gives CDR1 LGHDT, CDR2 YNNKEL (reference sequence). Trimming took 4 bases from V and 5 from J, leaving 8 bases between them. The CDR3 spans 13 residues. The CDR3 sequence is CASSLGLTGELFF. The CDR3 DNA is TGTGCCAGCAGCCTTGGTTTGACCGGGGAGCTGTTTTTT.

This clone was counted once. This rearrangement joins TRBV9 to TRBJ2-1; D gene ambiguous. CDR1 SGDLS and CDR2 YYNGEE come from the germline V gene. V was cut by 0 bases and J by 1 base, with 5 bases left in between. This CDR3 is 14 amino acids long. CDR3 sequence (DNA): TGTGCCAGCAGCGTAGGTAGTTCCTACAATGAGCAGTTCTTC. This encodes CASSVGSSYNEQFF.

The CDR3 DNA reads TGTGCCAGCAGGACAAGTCGGACTGCACCGAACACTGAAGCTTTCTTT. It encodes CASRTSRTAPNTEAFF. The gene calls are TRBV3-1 (or the pseudogene TRBV3-2) and TRBJ1-1; D is unresolved. Trimming removed 6 bases from V and 1 base from J, with 18 bases in between. Germline V CDR1 and CDR2: LGHDT, YNNKEL (reference sequence). This CDR3 spans 16 amino acids.

This clone was observed a single time. The chain has TRBV19 and TRBJ2-5; 9 positions agree with TRBD2. Losses at the gene ends were 6 bases for V and 5 bases for J; bases not matched to a gene: 13. Germline V CDR1 and CDR2: LNHDA, SQIVND (reference sequence). The CDR3 has 16 amino acids. DNA of the CDR3: TGTGCCAGTAGCATGGGGGTTAGCGGGAGCGGGGAGACCCAGTACTTC. Translating gives CASSMGVSGSGETQYF.

This clone was seen more than once but under ten times. The genes are TRBV11-2 and TRBJ2-5; the match to TRBD1 covers 9 bases. The length of the CDR3 is 13 residues. V lost 5 bases and J lost 5; bases outside the gene matches: 3. The germline V gene has CDR1 SGHAT and CDR2 FQNNGV. In DNA form, the CDR3 reads TGTGCCAGCAGCAGGGACAGGGCTGAGACCCAGTACTTC. This codes for CASSRDRAETQYF.

The rearrangement joins TRBV13 to TRBJ1-2, with D unclear. This CDR3 is 16 amino acids long. The V gene lost 4 bases and the J gene lost 5 bases, with 20 bases spanning the gap. CDR1 is PRHDT, CDR2 FYEKMQ, per germline (reference sequence). CDR3 residues: CASSSGGVSVGYGYTF. The DNA of the CDR3 is TGTGCCAGCAGCTCCGGCGGGGTCAGCGTCGGGTATGGCTACACCTTC.

CDR3 nucleotide sequence: TGTGCCAGTAGTGTAACCGGGACAGATACGCAGTATTTT. Residues: CASSVTGTDTQYF. The chain couples TRBV19 to TRBJ2-3; D is unclear. Trimming cost V 5 bases and J 3 bases, with 9 bases left between them. The germline V gene has CDR1 LNHDA and CDR2 SQIVND (reference sequence). CDR3 length: 13 amino acids.

The chain carries TRBV7-2 and TRBJ2-5; possible D gene TRBD2, 6 bases. Trimming removed 5 bases from V and 6 bases from J, with 22 bases in between. The germline CDR1 and CDR2 sequences are SGHTA and FQGNSA. The CDR3 spans 16 residues. The CDR3 DNA is TGTGCCAGCAGCCCACCCGGGGACTCGCTGCGGAAGACCCAGTACTTC. It specifies CASSPPGDSLRKTQYF. Full variable domain (rest looked up from reference TRBV7-2 and TRBJ2-5): GAGVSQSPSNKVTEKGKDVELRCDPISGHTALYWYRQSLGQGLEFLIYFQGNSAPDKSGLPSDRFSAERTGGSVSTLTIQRTQQEDSAVYLCASSPPGDSLRKTQYFGPGTRLLVL.

V is TRBV19 and J is TRBJ1-5, with no clear D. This CDR3 region has 14 residues. Germline loops: CDR1 LNHDA, CDR2 SQIVND (reference sequence). Trimming removed 1 base from V and 5 bases from J, with 9 bases in between. The CDR3 loop is CASSIGPAYQPQHF. Written as DNA, the CDR3 is TGTGCCAGTAGTATAGGACCGGCCTATCAGCCCCAGCATTTT.

This chain links TRBV6-2 or TRBV6-3 with TRBJ2-1; possible D gene TRBD1, 6 bases. The CDR3 covers 16 residues. Trimming cost V 2 bases and J 1 base, with 12 bases left between them. Germline CDR1 MNHEY, CDR2 SVGEGT. The CDR3 DNA reads TGTGCCAGCAGTTACCTGGGGGCCCGGTCCTACAATGAGCAGTTCTTC. Protein product: CASSYLGARSYNEQFF.

The chain employs TRBV4-1 and TRBJ1-1; TRBD1 matches 8 bases. Germline trimming cut 4 bases from V and 3 bases from J; bases unmatched to any gene: 10. The germline gives CDR1 MGHRA, CDR2 YSYEKL. This CDR3 spans 16 amino acids. The CDR3 region is CASSPGQGSSYTEAFF. CDR3 DNA: TGCGCCAGCAGCCCAGGACAGGGAAGTTCGTACACTGAAGCTTTCTTT.

This clone was counted once. This rearrangement joins TRBV5-4 to TRBJ1-2, with D possibly being TRBD1 (5 bases). CDR3 length: 13 amino acids. Trimming removed 1 base at V and 4 bases at J, with 8 bases between. Germline V gene data show CDR1 as SGHNT and CDR2 as YYREEE (reference sequence). The CDR3 loop is CASSLRGSYGYTF. Here the CDR3 DNA reads TGTGCCAGCAGCTTGCGGGGGAGCTATGGCTACACCTTC.

The table lists this clone with a count of one. The rearrangement uses TRBV29-1 and TRBJ1-1; D is perhaps TRBD1 (5 bases). In germline, CDR1 is SQVTM, CDR2 ANQGSEA. Trimming removed 4 bases from V and 5 bases from J, with 11 bases in between. The CDR3 covers 12 residues. CDR3 DNA: TGCAGCGTTGGTAGGGACGGGACTGAAGCTTTCTTT. Its translation is CSVGRDGTEAFF.

The chain links TRBV9 to TRBJ1-3; D gene uncertain. Trimming left V 4 bases short and J 0 bases short, with 23 bases between. The CDR3 runs to 19 residues. Germline-derived CDR1 and CDR2 are SGDLS and YYNGEE. CDR3 sequence (DNA): TGTGCCAGCAGCCAGCGGGATCCAACATCCCTATTCTCTGGAAACACCATATATTTT. Protein sequence: CASSQRDPTSLFSGNTIYF.

The chain has TRBV5-6 and TRBJ2-7; 7 bases fit TRBD1. The CDR3 spans 15 residues. V dropped 0 bases and J dropped 2; count of bases not matched to a gene: 5. Per germline, CDR1 SGHDT and CDR2 YYEEEE. The CDR3 reads CASSLAGTATYEQYF. CDR3 in DNA: TGTGCCAGCAGCTTGGCCGGGACAGCTACCTACGAGCAGTACTTC.

The V and J genes are TRBV12-3 or TRBV12-4 and TRBJ1-5; D is undetermined. V was cut by 3 bases and J by 5 bases, with 5 bases left in between. The CDR3 has 12 amino acids. The CDR3, as DNA: TGTGCCAGCAGTTTGGTGGATCAGCCCCAGCATTTT. Translating gives CASSLVDQPQHF.

In regard to this clone: The same CDR3 can be traced to other DNA sequences in this sample. The rearrangement joins TRBV6-5 to TRBJ1-3, with TRBD1 matching over 8 bases. V dropped 3 bases and J dropped 2; count of bases not matched to a gene: 6. The CDR3 is made up of 16 amino acids. Germline V gene sequence: CDR1 MNHEY, CDR2 SVGAGI. The CDR3 region is CASSYSGQGAGNTIYF. In nucleotides, the CDR3 is TGTGCCAGCAGTTATTCCGGACAGGGCGCTGGAAACACCATATATTTT.

J is TRBJ1-1 and V is TRBV10-3, with 7 bases aligning to TRBD1. This CDR3 is built from 16 residues. V was pared by 6 bases and J by 1 base, with 11 bases of the junction left unmatched. CDR1 ENHRY and CDR2 SYGVKD come from the germline V gene. CDR3 in DNA: TGTGCCATCAGCGGGACAGAGAATGTGGCGAACACTGAAGCTTTCTTT. Residues: CAISGTENVANTEAFF.

This clone was recorded only once. The rearrangement joins TRBV7-6 to TRBJ1-1, with TRBD1 matching over 9 bases. After removal of 1 base from V and 5 bases from J, the junction contained 17 bases not matched to a gene. This CDR3 has 19 residues. The germline V gene encodes CDR1 SGHVS and CDR2 FNYEAQ. DNA of the CDR3: TGTGCCAGCAGCTTAGTGTCCCCAGAATCGGGACAGGGAGTAACTGAAGCTTTCTTT. Translating gives CASSLVSPESGQGVTEAFF.

This chain links TRBV7-2 with TRBJ1-2, with D unclear. The CDR3 runs 13 residues. Trimming shortened V by 3 bases and J by 8 bases, and 13 bases separated the two germline ends. Germline V gene lookup returns CDR1 SGHTA and CDR2 FQGNSA. The CDR3 is CASSLTWPGGYTF. Here the CDR3 DNA reads TGTGCCAGCAGCTTGACTTGGCCGGGGGGCTACACCTTC.